The rows below give T cell receptor beta chains drawn from one sample of a study of chemoradiotherapy in HPV16-positive cancers. TCRdb keeps only in-frame clones here, not all; method: immunoSEQ multiplex PCR. The table shows about 14,000 clones, with roughly nine tenths occurring only once. The source material was tumor tissue, sampled from a patient who underwent chemoradiotherapy. These receptors were obtained from a human donor with HPV-associated anogenital cancer. Both conserved end residues are part of each CDR3. Each record gives: V gene, D gene, clone size, J gene, CDR3 DNA, CDR3 protein. A D gene is named only where the DNA matches it firmly. Clone size is stated in some rows and not others, as once, few, many or a class when expanded.

V gene: TRBV11-2; D gene: TRBD2; clone size: .; J gene: TRBJ2-3; CDR3 DNA: TGTGCCAGCAGCTCCTCCCGGACTAGCGGGGCCACAGATACGCAGTATTTT; CDR3 protein: CASSSSRTSGATDTQYF
V gene: TRBV6-1; D gene: .; clone size: once; J gene: TRBJ2-3; CDR3 DNA: TGTGCCAGCAGTGAACTTCGCGGAGATACGCAGTATTTT; CDR3 protein: CASSELRGDTQYF
V gene: TRBV7-3; D gene: TRBD2; clone size: .; J gene: TRBJ2-3; CDR3 DNA: TGTGCCAGCAGCCGTACTGCTGCGGGAGCAGATACGCAGTATTTT; CDR3 protein: CASSRTAAGADTQYF
V gene: TRBV7-3; D gene: TRBD1; clone size: .; J gene: TRBJ2-1; CDR3 DNA: TGTGCCAGCAGCCCCGGACAGGGCTACAATGAGCAGTTCTTC; CDR3 protein: CASSPGQGYNEQFF
V gene: TRBV18; D gene: .; clone size: .; J gene: TRBJ1-6; CDR3 DNA: TGTGCCAGCTCACCACCAGTCCAGGGTTCACCCCTCCACTTT; CDR3 protein: CASSPPVQGSPLHF
V gene: TRBV19; D gene: .; clone size: .; J gene: TRBJ2-7; CDR3 DNA: TGTGCCAGTAGTAAACAGGCAACCAGCTCCTACGAGCAGTACTTC; CDR3 protein: CASSKQATSSYEQYF
V gene: TRBV4-2; D gene: .; clone size: .; J gene: TRBJ1-1; CDR3 DNA: TGTGCCAGCAGCCAAGAGCTCAGGCGGGTCCCTGAAGCTTTCTTT; CDR3 protein: CASSQELRRVPEAFF
V gene: TRBV5-6; D gene: .; clone size: .; J gene: TRBJ2-5; CDR3 DNA: TGTGCCAGCAGCTTCGGGGGTTGGATCCCGGGCCAAGAGACCCAGTACTTC; CDR3 protein: CASSFGGWIPGQETQYF
V gene: TRBV5-1; D gene: TRBD1; clone size: once; J gene: TRBJ2-7; CDR3 DNA: TGCGCCAGCAGCTCAATGGGACAGGGGGCGGGGGAGCAGTACTTC; CDR3 protein: CASSSMGQGAGEQYF
V gene: TRBV25-1; D gene: .; clone size: .; J gene: TRBJ2-7; CDR3 DNA: TGTGCCAGCAGTGTCCCAGGAGCCAACTACGAGCAGTACTTC; CDR3 protein: CASSVPGANYEQYF
V gene: TRBV7-3; D gene: TRBD2; clone size: .; J gene: TRBJ2-3; CDR3 DNA: TGTGCCAGCAGCTCCGCTAGCGGGAGGGCGACAGATACGCAGTATTTT; CDR3 protein: CASSSASGRATDTQYF
V gene: TRBV9; D gene: .; clone size: .; J gene: TRBJ2-2; CDR3 DNA: TGTGCCAGCAGCGCCGGGACCATGAACACCGGGGAGCTGTTTTTT; CDR3 protein: CASSAGTMNTGELFF
V gene: TRBV18; D gene: TRBD1; clone size: .; J gene: TRBJ2-7; CDR3 DNA: TGTGCCAGCTCCCTTGGACAGGACTACGAGCAGTACTTC; CDR3 protein: CASSLGQDYEQYF
V gene: TRBV5-1; D gene: .; clone size: .; J gene: TRBJ2-3; CDR3 DNA: TGCGCCAGCAGCTTGGATAGCTCGGCCACAGATACGCAGTATTTT; CDR3 protein: CASSLDSSATDTQYF
V gene: TRBV6-1; D gene: .; clone size: .; J gene: TRBJ1-2; CDR3 DNA: TGTGCCAGCAAGACGGGCCCTACAGGCTACACCTTC; CDR3 protein: CASKTGPTGYTF
V gene: TRBV21-1; D gene: .; clone size: .; J gene: TRBJ1-1; CDR3 DNA: TGTGCCAGCAGCCTCGGACAGGGCGGGAACACTGAAGCTTTCTTT; CDR3 protein: CASSLGQGGNTEAFF
V gene: TRBV11-3; D gene: .; clone size: .; J gene: TRBJ2-2; CDR3 DNA: TGTGCCAGCAGCTTAGCGGTAGCATACACCGGGGAGCTGTTTTTT; CDR3 protein: CASSLAVAYTGELFF
V gene: TRBV4-3; D gene: .; clone size: .; J gene: TRBJ2-7; CDR3 DNA: TGCGCCAGCAGCCAAGATCCTACCTACGAGCAGTACTTC; CDR3 protein: CASSQDPTYEQYF
V gene: TRBV6-5; D gene: .; clone size: .; J gene: TRBJ1-2; CDR3 DNA: TGTGCCAGCAGTCACTACGGGGCTAGCTATGGCTACACCTTC; CDR3 protein: CASSHYGASYGYTF
V gene: TRBV7-9; D gene: .; clone size: .; J gene: TRBJ1-4; CDR3 DNA: TGTGCCAGCAGCCGCGCGTTAGCAACTAATGAAAAACTGTTTTTT; CDR3 protein: CASSRALATNEKLFF
V gene: TRBV5-4; D gene: .; clone size: .; J gene: TRBJ2-6; CDR3 DNA: TGTGCCAGCAGCAAGGACATTTACTCTGGGGCCAACGTCCTGACTTTC; CDR3 protein: CASSKDIYSGANVLTF
V gene: TRBV6-1; D gene: .; clone size: once; J gene: TRBJ2-3; CDR3 DNA: TGTGCCAGCGGGACGTTGGTTGAGTCAGATACGCAGTATTTT; CDR3 protein: CASGTLVESDTQYF
V gene: TRBV15; D gene: TRBD2; clone size: .; J gene: TRBJ2-7; CDR3 DNA: TGTGCCACCAGCAGAGATCCAACTAGCGGGAGCACCCACGAGCAGTACTTC; CDR3 protein: CATSRDPTSGSTHEQYF
V gene: TRBV5-1; D gene: .; clone size: once; J gene: TRBJ2-2; CDR3 DNA: TGCGCCAGCAGCTTGAACAGCTTGAACACCGGGGAGCTGTTTTTT; CDR3 protein: CASSLNSLNTGELFF